This T cell receptor beta chain was found in a study of response to subunit inactivated influenza vaccine. TCRdb recomputed calls from the RT-PCR reads with MiXCR, one row per CDR3 protein. The data hold about 780,000 distinct CDR3 sequences, with roughly 18% observed a single time. This clonotype was found a few times. Trimming at V came to 6 bases and at J to 0 bases, leaving 12 bases not matched to a gene. In germline, CDR1 is SEHNR, CDR2 FQNEAQ (reference sequence). The CDR3 is 17 amino acids. The receptor was isolated from a man over 45 who received an inactivated influenza vaccine. The V and J genes are TRBV7-9 and TRBJ2-7; 9 nucleotides agree with TRBD1. The sample here was PBMCs from blood, taken 5 days after vaccination. The CDR3 loop is CASRTNAGTGSSYEQYF. DNA of the CDR3: TGTGCCAGCAGAACAAACGCCGGGACAGGGTCCTCCTACGAGCAGTACTTC.